The TCR beta chain described here comes from a study of blood T cell repertoires in COVID-19. Study context: T cells, B-cell-depleted T cells, or PBMCs provided the cDNA or gDNA that served as material.

This clone occurred once. Germline V gives CDR1 SGDLS, CDR2 YYNGEE. The CDR3 has 17 amino acids. Trimming cost V 3 bases and J 2 bases; bases outside gene matches: 6. Only in-frame clones appear in the TCRdb table, and some are missing; sequencing was by immunoSEQ multiplex PCR. The table lists some 30,000 clones, around 90% of them singletons. This clonotype was obtained from a man in his fifties or sixties with active COVID-19. Material: peripheral blood. V usage is TRBV9 and J usage is TRBJ2-2; 11 bases map to TRBD2. CDR3 amino acids: CASSASSGGPNTGELFF. CDR3 bases: TGTGCCAGCAGCGCGTCTAGCGGGGGGCCAAACACCGGGGAGCTGTTTTTT. The full variable domain, completed using reference TRBV9 and TRBJ2-2, is DSGVTQTPKHLITATGQRVTLRCSPRSGDLSVYWYQQSLDQGLQFLIQYYNGEERAKGNILERFSAQQFPDLHSELNLSSLELGDSALYFCASSASSGGPNTGELFFGEGSRLTVL.